This entry is about one TCR beta chain. The data originate from a study of sequential checkpoint blockade in melanoma. Study-level background: Both treatment sequences were followed by maintenance nivolumab. TCRbeta immunosequencing was performed on DNA from 90 to 100 pretreatment melanoma tumor samples.

Treatment denoted: randomized to nivolumab then ipilimumab (arm A) or the reverse (arm B). J was trimmed by 8 bases and V by 0 bases; bases with no gene match: 8. This CDR3 has 16 amino acids. Germline V lookup: CDR1 SGHRS, CDR2 YFSETQ. TCRdb's copy holds only in-frame clones and misses some; the assay was immunoSEQ multiplex PCR. This sample has roughly 21,000 clones, with 25% to 35% found just once. The input for sequencing was tumor tissue (inferred from file names), taken from a patient given nivolumab and ipilimumab in sequence. The TCR comes from a human donor with melanoma. The rearrangement joins TRBV5-1 to TRBJ2-1; 10 nucleotides match TRBD2. The CDR3 region is CASSLEGSGRVDEQFF. The CDR3 DNA sequence: TGCGCCAGCAGCTTGGAGGGGAGCGGGAGGGTCGATGAGCAGTTCTTC.